Presented here are 9 T cell receptor beta chains from one specimen sequenced in a study of T-cell memory formation after mild COVID-19. TCRdb itself ran the 5' RACE reads through MiXCR, one entry per CDR3 protein. The sample contains around 25,000 distinct CDR3 sequences, 7.4% of which appear only once. Source material: PBMCs or a T cell subset sorted from them (not recorded which). The receptor source for this set is an adult woman who had mild COVID-19 (a few samples of this study predate the infection). Cell type and time point are not known.

This clonotype was detected ten times or more. CDR3 DNA: TGCAGTGCTCGATCCCTAGAACTCGAGCTGTTTTTT. Translation gives CSARSLELELFF. The gene calls are TRBV20-1 and TRBJ2-2; no definite D call. This CDR3 region has 12 residues. In germline, CDR1 is DFQATT, CDR2 SNEGSKA (reference sequence). Trimming cost V 5 bases and J 11 bases, with 15 bases left between them.

The sample holds many counts of this clonotype. The chain combines TRBV24-1 with TRBJ2-4, with D perhaps TRBD1 or TRBD2 (5 bases each). Trimming shortened V by 0 bases and J by 0 bases, and 14 bases separated the two germline ends. There are 18 residues in the CDR3. From germline, CDR1 is KGHDR and CDR2 SFDVKD. CDR3 sequence reads: CATSDLLSTGLAKNIQYF. Written as DNA, the CDR3 is TGTGCCACCAGTGATTTGCTGAGTACAGGACTAGCCAAAAACATTCAGTACTTC.

In its sample, this clonotype was seen a few times. This chain uses TRBV19 with TRBJ2-2; possible D gene TRBD2, 5 bases. Germline CDR1 and CDR2: LNHDA and SQIVND (reference sequence). The CDR3 extends over 13 amino acids. V dropped 5 bases and J dropped 7 bases, with 11 bases sitting between them. The CDR3: CASSLGEGGELFF. In DNA form, the CDR3 reads TGTGCCAGTAGTTTGGGTGAGGGCGGGGAGCTGTTTTTT.

This clonotype was found many times. The rearrangement links TRBV5-1 to TRBJ1-2, with unresolved D. This CDR3 is built from 13 residues. With 0 bases removed from V and 0 bases from J, the gap between germline ends came to 3 bases. Germline CDR1 SGHRS, CDR2 YFSETQ. The CDR3 spells CASSLDTNYGYTF. In nucleotides, the CDR3 is TGCGCCAGCAGCTTGGACACTAACTATGGCTACACCTTC.

This clonotype has ten or more counts. The genes are TRBV7-8 and TRBJ1-1, with 9 bases matching TRBD1. Germline assignment: CDR1 SGHVS and CDR2 FQNEAQ. After removal of 5 bases from V and 4 bases from J, the junction contained 2 bases not matched to a gene. This CDR3 spans 13 amino acids. The CDR3 region is CASSLTGGTEAFF. The DNA of the CDR3 is TGTGCCAGCAGCCTGACAGGGGGCACTGAAGCTTTCTTT.

This clonotype was detected ten times or more. The rearrangement links TRBV5-5 to TRBJ2-7; D unresolved. CDR3 length: 15 residues. Germline V gene data show CDR1 as SGHKS and CDR2 as YYEKEE (reference sequence). The V end lost 4 bases, the J end lost 0 bases, and 14 bases lay between the germline ends. The chain's CDR3 is CASSPRLAISYEQYF. The CDR3, as DNA: TGTGCCAGCAGCCCTCGACTGGCGATCTCCTACGAGCAGTACTTC.

This clonotype is medium-sized (0.01 to 0.1%). CDR3 bases: TGCAGTGCTAGGTCCAGTGGGGAAACGTCGGGTGAGACTGAAGCTTTCTTT. This translates into CSARSSGETSGETEAFF. V is TRBV20-1 and J is TRBJ1-1; unclear D gene. CDR1 DFQATT and CDR2 SNEGSKA come from the germline V gene (reference sequence). Trimming cost V 3 bases and J 5 bases, with 25 bases left between them. The CDR3 spans 17 residues.

There are many counts of this clonotype. The rearrangement uses TRBV27 and TRBJ2-7; TRBD2 might be the D (7 bases). The CDR3 covers 15 residues. Trimming took off 3 bases at V and 6 bases at J, with 18 bases between the two ends. CDR1 and CDR2 from the germline V gene are MNHEY and SMNVEV (reference sequence). CDR3 residues: CASSFGRGAPGEQYF. The CDR3 DNA is TGTGCCAGCAGTTTTGGGAGGGGGGCGCCAGGCGAGCAGTACTTC.

This clonotype was seen repeatedly, ten times or more. V usage is TRBV7-9 and J usage is TRBJ2-3, with 8 bases aligning to TRBD2. The germline V gene has CDR1 SEHNR and CDR2 FQNEAQ (reference sequence). This CDR3 region has 18 residues. Losses at the gene ends were 2 bases for V and 6 bases for J; bases not matched to a gene: 16. CDR3 nucleotide sequence: TGTGCCAGCAGCTTAATTTTCGGCATGCGGGAGGAAAGTGATACGCAGTATTTT. Translation: CASSLIFGMREESDTQYF.